Included here is one T cell receptor (beta chain) sequence, with context. The method was immunoSEQ multiplex PCR; TCRdb's version includes in-frame clones alone and lacks a portion of them. The sample consists of over 75,000 clones, about 89% of them appearing once. This CDR3 spans 15 amino acids. Germline CDR1 reads GTSNPN; CDR2 reads SVGIG (reference sequence). V lost 4 bases, J lost 5 bases, and 12 bases stayed unmatched. The sample comes from a study of OX40 agonist ivuxolimab in advanced cancers. The specimen comprised CD4+ or CD8+ T cells sorted from blood, sampled in a trial of the OX40 agonist ivuxolimab. This sequence was found in an adult with an advanced solid tumor such as melanoma, head and neck, liver or kidney cancer. The chain has TRBV30 and TRBJ2-7; the match to TRBD1 covers 9 bases. The CDR3 DNA reads TGTGCCTGGAACACTCCGGGACAGGGCATGGACGAGCAGTACTTC. Protein product: CAWNTPGQGMDEQYF.